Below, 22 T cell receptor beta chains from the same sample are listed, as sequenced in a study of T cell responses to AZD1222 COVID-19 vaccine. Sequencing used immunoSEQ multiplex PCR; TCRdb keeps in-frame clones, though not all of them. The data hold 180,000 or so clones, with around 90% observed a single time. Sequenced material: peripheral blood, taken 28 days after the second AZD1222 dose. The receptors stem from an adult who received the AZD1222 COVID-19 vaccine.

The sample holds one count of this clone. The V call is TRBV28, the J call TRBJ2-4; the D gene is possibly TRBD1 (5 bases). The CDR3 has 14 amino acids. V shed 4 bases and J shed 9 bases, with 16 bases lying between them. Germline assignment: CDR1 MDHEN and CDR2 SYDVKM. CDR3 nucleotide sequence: TGTGCCAGCAGTTCCGTTCTCAGGGAAGGCATTCAGTACTTC. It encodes CASSSVLREGIQYF.

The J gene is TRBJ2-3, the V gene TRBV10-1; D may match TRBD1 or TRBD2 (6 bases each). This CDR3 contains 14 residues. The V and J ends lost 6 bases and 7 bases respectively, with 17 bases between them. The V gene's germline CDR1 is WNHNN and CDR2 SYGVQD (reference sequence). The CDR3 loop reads CASRVTKGGHTQYF. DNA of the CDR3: TGCGCCAGCAGGGTTACAAAGGGGGGTCATACGCAGTATTTT.

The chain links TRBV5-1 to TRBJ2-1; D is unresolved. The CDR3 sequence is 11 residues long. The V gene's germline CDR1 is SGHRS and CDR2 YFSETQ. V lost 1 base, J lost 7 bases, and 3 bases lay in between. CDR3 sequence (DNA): TGCGCCAGCAGCTTGAAGAATGAGCAGTTCTTC. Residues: CASSLKNEQFF.

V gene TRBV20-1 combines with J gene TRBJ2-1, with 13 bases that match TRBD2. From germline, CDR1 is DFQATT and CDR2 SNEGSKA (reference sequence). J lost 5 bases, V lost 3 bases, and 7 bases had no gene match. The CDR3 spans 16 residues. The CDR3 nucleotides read TGCAGTGCTAGTGGACTAGCGGGAGTCGGGGACAATGAGCAGTTCTTC. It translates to CSASGLAGVGDNEQFF.

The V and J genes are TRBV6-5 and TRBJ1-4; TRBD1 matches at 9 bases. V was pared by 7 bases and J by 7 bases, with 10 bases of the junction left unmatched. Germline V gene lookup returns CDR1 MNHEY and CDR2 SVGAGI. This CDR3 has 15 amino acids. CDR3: CASTEGGTGSEKLFF. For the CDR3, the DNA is TGTGCCAGCACCGAAGGAGGGACAGGGAGTGAAAAACTGTTTTTT.

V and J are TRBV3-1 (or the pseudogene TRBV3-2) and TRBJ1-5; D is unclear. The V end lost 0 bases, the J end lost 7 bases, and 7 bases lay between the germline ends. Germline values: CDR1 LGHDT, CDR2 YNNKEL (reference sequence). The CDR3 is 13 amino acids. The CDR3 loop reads CASSQDLSQPQHF. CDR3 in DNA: TGTGCCAGCAGCCAAGATCTAAGCCAGCCCCAGCATTTT.

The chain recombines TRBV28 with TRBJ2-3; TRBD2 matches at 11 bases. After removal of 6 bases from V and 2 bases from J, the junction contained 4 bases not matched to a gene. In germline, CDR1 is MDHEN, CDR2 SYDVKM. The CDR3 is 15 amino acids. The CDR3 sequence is CASRGTSGNTDTQYF. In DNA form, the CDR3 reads TGTGCCAGCAGGGGGACTAGCGGTAACACAGATACGCAGTATTTT.

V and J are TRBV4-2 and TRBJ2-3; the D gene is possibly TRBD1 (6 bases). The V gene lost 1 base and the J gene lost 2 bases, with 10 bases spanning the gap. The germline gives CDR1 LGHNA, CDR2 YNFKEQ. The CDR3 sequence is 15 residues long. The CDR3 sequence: CASSQVRGSTDTQYF. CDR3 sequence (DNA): TGTGCCAGCAGCCAAGTAAGGGGGTCCACAGATACGCAGTATTTT.

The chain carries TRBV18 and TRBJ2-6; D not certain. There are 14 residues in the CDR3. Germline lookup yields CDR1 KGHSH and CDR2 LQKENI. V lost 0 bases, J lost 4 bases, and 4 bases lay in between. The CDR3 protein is CASSPPMGANVLTF. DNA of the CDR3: TGTGCCAGCTCACCACCCATGGGGGCCAACGTCCTGACTTTC.

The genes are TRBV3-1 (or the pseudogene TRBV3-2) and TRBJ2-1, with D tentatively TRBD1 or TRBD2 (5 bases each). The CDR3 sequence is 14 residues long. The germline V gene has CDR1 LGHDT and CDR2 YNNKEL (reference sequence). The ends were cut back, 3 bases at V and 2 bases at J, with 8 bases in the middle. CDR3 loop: CASSQLGAYNEQFF. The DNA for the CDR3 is TGTGCCAGCAGCCAGCTGGGGGCCTACAATGAGCAGTTCTTC.

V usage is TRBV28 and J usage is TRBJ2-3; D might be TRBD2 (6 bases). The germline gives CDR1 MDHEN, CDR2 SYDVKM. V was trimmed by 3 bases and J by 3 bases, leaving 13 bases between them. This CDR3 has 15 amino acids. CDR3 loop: CASSLSGRKTDTQYF. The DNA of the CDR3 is TGTGCCAGCAGTTTGTCAGGGAGGAAAACAGATACGCAGTATTTT.

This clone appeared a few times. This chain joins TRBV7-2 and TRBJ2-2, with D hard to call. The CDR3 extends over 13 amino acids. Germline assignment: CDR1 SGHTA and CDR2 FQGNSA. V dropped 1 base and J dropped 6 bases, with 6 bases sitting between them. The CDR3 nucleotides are TGTGCCAGCAGCTTAGGCCCTTCCGGGGAGCTGTTTTTT. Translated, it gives CASSLGPSGELFF.

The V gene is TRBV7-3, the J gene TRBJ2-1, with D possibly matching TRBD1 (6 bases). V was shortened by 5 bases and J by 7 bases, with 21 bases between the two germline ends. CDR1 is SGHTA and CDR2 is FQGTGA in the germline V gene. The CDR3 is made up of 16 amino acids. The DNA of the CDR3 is TGTGCCAGCAGCCTCTGGGGAGCAGGGGAAGGGAATGAGCAGTTCTTC. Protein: CASSLWGAGEGNEQFF. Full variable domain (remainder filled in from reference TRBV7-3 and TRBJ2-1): GAGVSQTPSNKVTEKGKYVELRCDPISGHTALYWYRQSLGQGPEFLIYFQGTGAADDSGLPNDRFFAVRPEGSVSTLKIQRTERGDSAVYLCASSLWGAGEGNEQFFGPGTRLTVL.

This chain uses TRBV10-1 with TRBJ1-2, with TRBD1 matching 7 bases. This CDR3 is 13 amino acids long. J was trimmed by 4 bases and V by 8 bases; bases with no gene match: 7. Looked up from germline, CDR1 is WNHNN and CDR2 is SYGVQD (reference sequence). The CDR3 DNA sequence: TGCGCCAGCGTCTGGACAGGACGCTATGGCTACACCTTC. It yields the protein CASVWTGRYGYTF.

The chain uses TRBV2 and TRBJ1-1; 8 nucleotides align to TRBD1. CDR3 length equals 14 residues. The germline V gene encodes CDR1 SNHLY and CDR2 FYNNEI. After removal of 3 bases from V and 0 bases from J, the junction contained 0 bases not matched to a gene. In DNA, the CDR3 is TGTGCCAGCAGTGAGGACAGGGTGAACACTGAAGCTTTCTTT. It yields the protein CASSEDRVNTEAFF. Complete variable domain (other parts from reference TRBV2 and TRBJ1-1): EPEVTQTPSHQVTQMGQEVILRCVPISNHLYFYWYRQILGQKVEFLVSFYNNEISEKSEIFDDQFSVERPDGSNFTLKIRSTKLEDSAMYFCASSEDRVNTEAFFGQGTRLTVV.

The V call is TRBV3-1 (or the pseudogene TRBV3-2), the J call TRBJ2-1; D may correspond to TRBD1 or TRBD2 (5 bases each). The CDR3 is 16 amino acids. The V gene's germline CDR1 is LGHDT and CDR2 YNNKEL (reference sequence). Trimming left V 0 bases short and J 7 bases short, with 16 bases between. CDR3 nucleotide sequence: TGTGCCAGCAGCCAAGATGTCGGGACCCGAGGGAATGAGCAGTTCTTC. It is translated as CASSQDVGTRGNEQFF.

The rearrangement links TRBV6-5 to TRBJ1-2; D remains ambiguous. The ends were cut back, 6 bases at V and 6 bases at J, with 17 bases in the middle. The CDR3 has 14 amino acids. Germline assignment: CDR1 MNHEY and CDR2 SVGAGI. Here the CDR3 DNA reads TGTGCCAGCAGCTTCTCGCGGGGTGGGGATGGCTACACCTTC. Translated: CASSFSRGGDGYTF.

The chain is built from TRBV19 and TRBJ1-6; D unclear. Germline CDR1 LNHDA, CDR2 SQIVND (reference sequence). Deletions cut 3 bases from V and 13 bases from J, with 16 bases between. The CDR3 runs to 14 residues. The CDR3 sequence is CASSIGYSGPPLHF. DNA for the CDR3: TGTGCCAGTAGTATCGGTTACTCTGGCCCGCCCCTCCACTTT.

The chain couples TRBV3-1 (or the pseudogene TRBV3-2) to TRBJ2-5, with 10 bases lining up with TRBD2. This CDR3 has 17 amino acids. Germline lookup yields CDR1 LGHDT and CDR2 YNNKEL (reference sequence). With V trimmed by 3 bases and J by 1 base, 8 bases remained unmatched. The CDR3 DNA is TGTGCCAGCAGCCATTCGGGACTAGCGACCTTCCAAGAGACCCAGTACTTC. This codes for CASSHSGLATFQETQYF.

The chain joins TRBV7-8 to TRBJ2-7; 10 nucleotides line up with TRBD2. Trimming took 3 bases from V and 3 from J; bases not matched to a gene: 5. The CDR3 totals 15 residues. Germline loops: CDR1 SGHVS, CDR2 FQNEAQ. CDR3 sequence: CASSFQLAGIYEQYF. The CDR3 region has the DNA TGTGCCAGCAGCTTTCAACTAGCGGGAATCTACGAGCAGTACTTC.

The CDR3 is CASSPSKNTEAFF. In DNA form, the CDR3 reads TGTGCCAGCTCACCGAGCAAAAACACTGAAGCTTTCTTT. This chain links TRBV18 with TRBJ1-1, with unresolved D. V dropped 3 bases and J dropped 2 bases, with 7 bases sitting between them. The CDR3 extends over 13 amino acids. Germline V gene data show CDR1 as KGHSH and CDR2 as LQKENI.

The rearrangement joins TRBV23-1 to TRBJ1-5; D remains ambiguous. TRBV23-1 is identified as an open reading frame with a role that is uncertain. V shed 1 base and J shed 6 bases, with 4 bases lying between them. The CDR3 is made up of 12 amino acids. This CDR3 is CASSQFGQPQHF. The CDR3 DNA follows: TGCGCCAGCAGTCAATTCGGTCAGCCCCAGCATTTT.